This T cell receptor beta chain stems from a study of blood T cell repertoires in COVID-19. The overall study: COVID-19 samples collected from the United States, Italy and Spain covered acute and convalescent phases.

The CDR3 runs to 14 residues. Per the germline V gene, CDR1 is SEHNR and CDR2 is FQNEAQ (reference sequence). Trimming removed 4 bases from V and 7 bases from J; junction bases left unmatched: 3. Per the original methods: The authors estimated nucleated cell counts from reference gene primer amplification. Only in-frame clones appear in the TCRdb table, and some are missing; sequencing was by immunoSEQ multiplex PCR. V and J calls and clone size are given by that table; D and trimming were obtained from the DNA. The data show 180,000 or so clones, roughly 86% seen once. The rearrangement uses TRBV7-9 and TRBJ1-4, with 10 bases that match TRBD1. The sequence came from a man aged 18 to 29 with acute or convalescent COVID-19. The sequenced sample was peripheral blood. CDR3 coding DNA: TGTGCCAGCAGCTCGACAGGGGGCGGTGAAAAACTGTTTTTT. Translated, it gives CASSSTGGGEKLFF.